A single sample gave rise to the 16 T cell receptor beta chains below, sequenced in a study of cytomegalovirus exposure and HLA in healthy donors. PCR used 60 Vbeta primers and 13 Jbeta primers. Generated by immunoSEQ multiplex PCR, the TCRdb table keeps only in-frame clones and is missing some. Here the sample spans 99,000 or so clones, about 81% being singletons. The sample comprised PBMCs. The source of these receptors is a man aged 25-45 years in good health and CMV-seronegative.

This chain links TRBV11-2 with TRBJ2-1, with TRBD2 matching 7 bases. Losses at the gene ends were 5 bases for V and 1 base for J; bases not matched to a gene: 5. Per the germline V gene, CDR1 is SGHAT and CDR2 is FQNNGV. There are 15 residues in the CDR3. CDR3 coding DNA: TGTGCCAGCAGCCCAGGCGGGAGTTCCTACAATGAGCAGTTCTTC. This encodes CASSPGGSSYNEQFF. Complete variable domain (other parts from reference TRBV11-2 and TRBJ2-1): EAGVAQSPRYKIIEKRQSVAFWCNPISGHATLYWYQQILGQGPKLLIQFQNNGVVDDSQLPKDRFSAERLKGVDSTLKIQPAKLEDSAVYLCASSPGGSSYNEQFFGPGTRLTVL.

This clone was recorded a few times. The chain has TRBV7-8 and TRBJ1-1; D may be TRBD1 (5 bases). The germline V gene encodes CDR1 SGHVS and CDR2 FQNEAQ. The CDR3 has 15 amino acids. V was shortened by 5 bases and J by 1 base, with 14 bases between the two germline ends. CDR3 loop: CASSPHRSSNTEAFF. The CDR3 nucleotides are TGTGCCAGCAGCCCGCACAGGTCCTCGAACACTGAAGCTTTCTTT.

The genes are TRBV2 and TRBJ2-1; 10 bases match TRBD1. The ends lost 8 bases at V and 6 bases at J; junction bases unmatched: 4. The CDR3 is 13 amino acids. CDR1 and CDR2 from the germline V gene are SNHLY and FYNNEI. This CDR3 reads CASGRDRGNEQFF. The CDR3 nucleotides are TGTGCCAGCGGCCGGGACAGGGGCAATGAGCAGTTCTTC.

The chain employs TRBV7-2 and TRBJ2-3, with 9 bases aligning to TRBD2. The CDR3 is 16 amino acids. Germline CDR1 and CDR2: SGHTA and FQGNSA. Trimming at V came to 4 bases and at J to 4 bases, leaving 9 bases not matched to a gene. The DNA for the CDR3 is TGTGCCAGCAGCTCGCCACCGGGACTAGCATCAGATACGCAGTATTTT. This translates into CASSSPPGLASDTQYF.

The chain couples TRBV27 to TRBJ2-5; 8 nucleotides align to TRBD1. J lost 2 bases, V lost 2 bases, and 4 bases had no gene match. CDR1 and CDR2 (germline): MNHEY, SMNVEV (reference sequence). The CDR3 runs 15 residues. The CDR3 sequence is CASSLQGAGQETQYF. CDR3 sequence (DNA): TGTGCCAGCAGTTTACAGGGGGCGGGACAAGAGACCCAGTACTTC.

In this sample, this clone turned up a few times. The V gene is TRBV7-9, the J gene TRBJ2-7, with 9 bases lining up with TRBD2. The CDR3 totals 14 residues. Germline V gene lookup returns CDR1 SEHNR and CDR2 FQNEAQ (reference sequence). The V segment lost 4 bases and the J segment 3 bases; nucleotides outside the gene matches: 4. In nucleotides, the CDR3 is TGTGCCAGCAGCTCCTTGACTAGCGGCTACGAGCAGTACTTC. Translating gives CASSSLTSGYEQYF.

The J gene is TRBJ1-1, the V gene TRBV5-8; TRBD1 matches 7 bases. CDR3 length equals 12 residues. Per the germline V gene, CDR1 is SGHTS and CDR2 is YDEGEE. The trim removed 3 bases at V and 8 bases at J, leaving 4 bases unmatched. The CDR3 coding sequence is TGTGCCAGCAGCTCCACAGGGGACGAAGCTTTCTTT. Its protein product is CASSSTGDEAFF.

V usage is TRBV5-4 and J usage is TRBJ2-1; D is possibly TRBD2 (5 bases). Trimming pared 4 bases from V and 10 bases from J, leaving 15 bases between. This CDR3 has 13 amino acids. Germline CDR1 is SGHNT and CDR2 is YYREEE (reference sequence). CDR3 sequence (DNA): TGTGCCAGCAGCAGGACTCTCCTCGGGGAGCAGTTCTTC. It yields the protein CASSRTLLGEQFF.

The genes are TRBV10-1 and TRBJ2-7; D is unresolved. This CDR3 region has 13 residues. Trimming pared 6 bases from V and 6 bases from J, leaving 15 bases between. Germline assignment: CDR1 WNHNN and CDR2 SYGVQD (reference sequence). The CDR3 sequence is CASSQNPPSEQYF. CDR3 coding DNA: TGCGCCAGCAGCCAGAATCCTCCCAGCGAGCAGTACTTC.

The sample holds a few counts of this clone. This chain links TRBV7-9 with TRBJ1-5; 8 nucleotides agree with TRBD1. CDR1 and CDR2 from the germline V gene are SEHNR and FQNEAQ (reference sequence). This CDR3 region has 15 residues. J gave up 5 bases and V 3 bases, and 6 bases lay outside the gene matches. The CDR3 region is CASSLDREFDQPQHF. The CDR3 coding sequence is TGTGCCAGCAGCTTGGACAGGGAATTCGATCAGCCCCAGCATTTT.

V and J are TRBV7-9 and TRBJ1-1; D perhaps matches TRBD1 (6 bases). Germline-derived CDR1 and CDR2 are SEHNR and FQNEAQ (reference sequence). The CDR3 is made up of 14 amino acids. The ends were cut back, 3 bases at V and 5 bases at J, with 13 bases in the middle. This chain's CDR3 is CASSFQQGGTEAFF. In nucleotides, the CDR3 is TGTGCCAGCAGCTTCCAACAGGGAGGGACTGAAGCTTTCTTT. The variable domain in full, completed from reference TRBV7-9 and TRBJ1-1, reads DTGVSQNPRHKITKRGQNVTFRCDPISEHNRLYWYRQTLGQGPEFLTYFQNEAQLEKSRLLSDRFSAERPKGSFSTLEIQRTEQGDSAMYLCASSFQQGGTEAFFGQGTRLTVV.

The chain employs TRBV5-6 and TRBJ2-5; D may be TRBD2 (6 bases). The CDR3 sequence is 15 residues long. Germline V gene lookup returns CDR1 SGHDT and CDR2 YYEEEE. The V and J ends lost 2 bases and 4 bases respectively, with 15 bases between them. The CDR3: CASSFFGGKAETQYF. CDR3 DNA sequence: TGTGCCAGCAGCTTTTTTGGCGGGAAGGCAGAGACCCAGTACTTC. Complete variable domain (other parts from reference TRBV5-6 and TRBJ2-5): DAGVTQSPTHLIKTRGQQVTLRCSPKSGHDTVSWYQQALGQGPQFIFQYYEEEERQRGNFPDRFSGHQFPNYSSELNVNALLLGDSALYLCASSFFGGKAETQYFGPGTRLLVL.

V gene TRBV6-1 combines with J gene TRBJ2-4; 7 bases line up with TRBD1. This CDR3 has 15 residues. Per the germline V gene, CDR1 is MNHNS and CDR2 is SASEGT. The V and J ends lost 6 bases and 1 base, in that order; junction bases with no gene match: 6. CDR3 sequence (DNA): TGTGCCAGCAGATTGACAGGGAGTGCCAAAAACATTCAGTACTTC. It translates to CASRLTGSAKNIQYF.

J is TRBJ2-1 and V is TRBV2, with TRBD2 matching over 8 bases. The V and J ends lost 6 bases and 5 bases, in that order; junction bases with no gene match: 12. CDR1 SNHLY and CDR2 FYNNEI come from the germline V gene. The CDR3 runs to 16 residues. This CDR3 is CASRNPGGRSNNEQFF. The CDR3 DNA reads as TGTGCCAGCAGAAATCCGGGCGGGAGGTCCAACAATGAGCAGTTCTTC. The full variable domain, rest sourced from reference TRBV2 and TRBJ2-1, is EPEVTQTPSHQVTQMGQEVILRCVPISNHLYFYWYRQILGQKVEFLVSFYNNEISEKSEIFDDQFSVERPDGSNFTLKIRSTKLEDSAMYFCASRNPGGRSNNEQFFGPGTRLTVL.

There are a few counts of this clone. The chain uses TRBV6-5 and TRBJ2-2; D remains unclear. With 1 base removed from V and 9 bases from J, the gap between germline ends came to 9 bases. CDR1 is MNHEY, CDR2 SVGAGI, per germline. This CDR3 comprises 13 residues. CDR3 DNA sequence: TGTGCCAGCAGTTACTATTTCGGTTGGGAGCTGTTTTTT. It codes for CASSYYFGWELFF.

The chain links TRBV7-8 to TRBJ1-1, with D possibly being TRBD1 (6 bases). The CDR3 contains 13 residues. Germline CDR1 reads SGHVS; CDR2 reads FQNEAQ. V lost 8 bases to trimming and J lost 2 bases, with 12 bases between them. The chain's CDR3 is CASVGQRNTEAFF. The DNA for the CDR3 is TGTGCCAGCGTAGGACAGAGAAACACTGAAGCTTTCTTT. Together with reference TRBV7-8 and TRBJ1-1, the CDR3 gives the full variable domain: GAGVSQSPRYKVAKRGQDVALRCDPISGHVSLFWYQQALGQGPEFLTYFQNEAQLDKSGLPSDRFFAERPEGSVSTLKIQRTQQEDSAVYLCASVGQRNTEAFFGQGTRLTVV.